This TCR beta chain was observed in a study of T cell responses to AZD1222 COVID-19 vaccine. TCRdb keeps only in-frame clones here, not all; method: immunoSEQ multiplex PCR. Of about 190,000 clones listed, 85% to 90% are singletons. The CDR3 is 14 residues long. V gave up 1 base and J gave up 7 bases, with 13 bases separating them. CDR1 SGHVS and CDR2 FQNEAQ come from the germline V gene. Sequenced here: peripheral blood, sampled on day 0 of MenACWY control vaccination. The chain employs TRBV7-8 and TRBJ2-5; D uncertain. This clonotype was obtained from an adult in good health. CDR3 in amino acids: CASSLENPSGTQYF. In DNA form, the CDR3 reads TGTGCCAGCAGCTTAGAAAACCCATCAGGGACCCAGTACTTC.